This TCR beta chain originates from a study of T cell repertoires in cytomegalovirus infection (dated by TCRdb to about 2019). Some background on the complete study: Donor HLA type was relevant to the analysis, because carriage of CMV infection together with the matching HLA type was indicated by public TCR beta signatures.

Taken from cysteine to phenylalanine, the CDR3 has 13 residues. The retained sequence is limited to the CDR3, 39 bases, with the frame set at the first base. CDR1 is given as MNHEY and CDR2 as SMNVEV, both from the germline V gene (reference sequence). Trimming costs V 1 base and J 6 bases, and their ends lie 9 bases apart. The instrument given in TCRdb is Illumina HiSeq 1500. Clones were called with MiXCR by TCRdb after fastp trimmed the public reads at Q25, and only in-frame beta chains were retained. All rows with the same CDR3 protein become a single entry with the most common DNA and genes. This sample has fewer than 550,000 distinct CDR3 sequences in its table, and 25% to 40% of those were observed once. Roughly 13% of the sample comes from the top ten. Findings and caveats that apply to the study as a whole: The ex vivo response was dominated by HLA-C-restricted CMV-specific TCR beta clonotypes, and the single most frequent clonotype in two of eight donors was supplied by these HLA-C-restricted clonotypes. Carriers of CMV infection plus the relevant HLA type were discriminated by the cumulative frequency of public TCR beta family members in the study cohort and in an independent approximately 360-donor cohort.

On this clonotype: The antigen it binds to is not known. No quality values exist for individual bases; no much larger clone is one base distant.

The sequenced sample consisted of PBMCs. The chain couples TRBV27 to TRBJ1-2; too little of a D gene remains to name it. The clonotype originates from a human donor in good health (CMV status not recorded). Some clones in this sample may be carry-over from other donors' samples. The CDR3 protein: CASSLYLGNGYTF. The sequence in DNA is TGTGCCAGCAGTTTATATCTGGGCAATGGCTACACCTTC.